This T cell receptor beta chain was found in a study of CD8 T cells in Susac syndrome (dated by TCRdb to the late 2010s). Regarding the research as a whole: Repertoire sequencing was used to test whether CD8+ T cell activation and differentiation in Susac syndrome was antigen driven. Overall study results and their limits: The number of individuals in the TCR sequencing and HLA analysis was acknowledged as relatively small.

Peripheral blood CD8+ and CD4+ T cells from healthy donors, Susac syndrome patients and multiple sclerosis patients were profiled using high-throughput TCR beta sequencing. Treatment-naive patients with stable or active relapsing-remitting disease fulfilling revised McDonald criteria were used as multiple sclerosis controls. Bulk CD8+ and CD4+ T cells were purified magnetically by negative isolation, whereas CD8+ TEMRA cells were enriched by FACS. Blood was drawn into EDTA tubes, processed within 24 hours, and PBMCs were isolated by density gradient centrifugation. PBMCs intended for TCR sequencing were cryopreserved in liquid nitrogen and were subsequently thawed in a 37 degrees C water bath. The sorted or isolated CD4+, CD8+ and CD8+ TEMRA cells reached a purity of at least 90%. The trim is 2 bases for V and 1 base for J, with a gap of 10 bases between the germline ends. The CDR3 numbers 15 residues from cysteine through phenylalanine. The retained sequence is limited to the CDR3, 45 bases, with the frame set at the first base. The germline V gene sets CDR1 to SGDLS and CDR2 to YYNGEE.

Notes on this clonotype: No antigen is known for it. No base-level quality is on record; no much larger clone is a single base apart.

RNA was extracted using the RNeasy kit, and roughly 0.5 to 1 microgram was reverse transcribed with random hexamers. The immunoSEQ multiplex PCR assay, covering 54 Vbeta and 13 Jbeta segments, was used to amplify TCR beta CDR3 regions. PCR amplification bias was corrected using a synthetic template baseline for primer optimization and computational correction. The authors' pipeline ran thus. Reads were annotated to V, D and J genes according to IMGT and were analyzed with immunoSEQ Analyzer, with only productive sequences retained. Clonality was computed as one minus Shannon entropy normalized by log2 of the number of productive unique sequences. For each patient and control, public and private clones were evaluated among the 100 most prevalent clones. Clones were defined as Susac-specific if absent from the healthy and MS cohorts, from 1052 published viral clones and from other ImmuneACCESS disease sequences. TCRdb reran the public reads through fastp at Q25 and MiXCR, keeping productive beta chains. Here each entry gathers all rows of one CDR3 protein and keeps the most common genes and DNA. What appears here as the V and J calls and clone size reflects TCRdb's work, not the paper's. The sample includes 200,000 or so distinct CDR3 sequences, with roughly 96% observed a single time. About 0.087% of the sample comes from the top ten.

The V and J genes are TRBV9 and TRBJ2-1, with no confident D gene call. The sequencing input was CD4+ T cells from PBMCs. This TCR was sampled from a human donor with multiple sclerosis. The CDR3 here reads CASSVGSRSYNEQFF. The DNA reads as follows: TGTGCCAGCAGCGTGGGTAGCAGGTCCTACAATGAGCAGTTCTTC.